This TCR beta chain was identified in a study of CD8 T cells in Susac syndrome. RNA totalling roughly 0.5 to 1 ug underwent reverse transcription with random hexamers. Multiplex PCR with immunoSEQ amplified the TCR beta CDR3 across 54 Vbeta and 13 Jbeta. TCRdb called the immunoSEQ multiplex PCR reads again in MiXCR, with one record for every CDR3 protein. The data show some 170,000 distinct CDR3 sequences, 93% seen once. CDR3 length: 16 amino acids. V lost 1 base to trimming and J lost 2 bases; unmatched junction nucleotides: 4. Germline CDR1 is SGHTA and CDR2 is FQGNSA. The clonotype originates from a human donor in good health. The sequenced sample was CD4+ T cells from PBMCs. This chain connects TRBV7-2 to TRBJ2-1, with 8 bases identical to TRBD2. This chain's CDR3 is CASSLVGSGAYNEQFF. CDR3 DNA: TGTGCCAGCAGCTTAGTAGGTAGCGGGGCCTACAATGAGCAGTTCTTC. Using reference TRBV7-2 and TRBJ2-1 for the parts outside the CDR3, the full variable domain is GAGVSQSPSNKVTEKGKDVELRCDPISGHTALYWYRQSLGQGLEFLIYFQGNSAPDKSGLPSDRFSAERTGGSVSTLTIQRTQQEDSAVYLCASSLVGSGAYNEQFFGPGTRLTVL.